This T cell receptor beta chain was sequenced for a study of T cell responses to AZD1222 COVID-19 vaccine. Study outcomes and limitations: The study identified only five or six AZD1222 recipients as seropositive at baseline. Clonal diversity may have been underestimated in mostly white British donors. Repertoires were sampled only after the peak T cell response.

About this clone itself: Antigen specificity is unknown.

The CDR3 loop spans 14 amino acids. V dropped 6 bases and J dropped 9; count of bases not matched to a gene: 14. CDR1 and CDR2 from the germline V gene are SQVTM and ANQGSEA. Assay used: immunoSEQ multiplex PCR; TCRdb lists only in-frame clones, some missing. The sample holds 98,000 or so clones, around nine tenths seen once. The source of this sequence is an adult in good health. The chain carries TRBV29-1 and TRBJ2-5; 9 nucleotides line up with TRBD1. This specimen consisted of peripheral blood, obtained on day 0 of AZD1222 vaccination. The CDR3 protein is CSVQGQGRGRPQYF. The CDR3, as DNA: TGCAGCGTCCAAGGACAGGGGCGAGGGAGACCCCAGTACTTC.